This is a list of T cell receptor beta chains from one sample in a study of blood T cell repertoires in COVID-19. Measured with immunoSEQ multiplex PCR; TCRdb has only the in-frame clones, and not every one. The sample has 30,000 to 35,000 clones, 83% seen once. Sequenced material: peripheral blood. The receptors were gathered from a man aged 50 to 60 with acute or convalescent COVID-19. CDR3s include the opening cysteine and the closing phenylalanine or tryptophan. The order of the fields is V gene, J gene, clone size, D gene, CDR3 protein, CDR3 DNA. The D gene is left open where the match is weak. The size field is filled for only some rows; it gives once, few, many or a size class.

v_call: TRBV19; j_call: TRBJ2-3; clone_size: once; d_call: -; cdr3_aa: CASSVRTFALTDTQYF; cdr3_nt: TGTGCCAGTAGTGTAAGGACTTTCGCCCTCACAGATACGCAGTATTTT
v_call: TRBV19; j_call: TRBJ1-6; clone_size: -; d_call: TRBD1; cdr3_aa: CASRLSRQGGISPLHF; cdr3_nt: TGTGCCAGTAGACTATCCAGACAGGGGGGGATTTCACCCCTCCACTTT
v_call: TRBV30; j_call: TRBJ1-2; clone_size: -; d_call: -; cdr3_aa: CAWSDPGGGYTF; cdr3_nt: TGTGCCTGGAGTGACCCTGGGGGCGGCTACACCTTC
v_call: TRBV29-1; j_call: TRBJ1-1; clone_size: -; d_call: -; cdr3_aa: CSVSDSPSAEAFF; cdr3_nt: TGCAGTGTTTCCGACTCCCCCAGCGCTGAAGCTTTCTTT
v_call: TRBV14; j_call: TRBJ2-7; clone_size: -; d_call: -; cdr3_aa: CASSQGGSGVYEQYF; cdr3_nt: TGTGCCAGCAGCCAAGGGGGTAGCGGAGTCTACGAGCAGTACTTC
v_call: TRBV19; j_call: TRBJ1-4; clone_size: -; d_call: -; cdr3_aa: CASSISFGNEKLFF; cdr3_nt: TGTGCCAGTAGTATATCGTTCGGTAATGAAAAACTGTTTTTT
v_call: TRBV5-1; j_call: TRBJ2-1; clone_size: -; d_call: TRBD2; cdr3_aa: CASSLVPSGGAYNEQFF; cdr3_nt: TGCGCCAGCAGCTTGGTTCCTAGCGGGGGGGCCTACAATGAGCAGTTCTTC
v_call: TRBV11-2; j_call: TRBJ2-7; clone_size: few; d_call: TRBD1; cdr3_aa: CASEPLYRDRATYEQYF; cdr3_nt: TGTGCCAGTGAGCCTCTTTACCGGGACAGGGCCACCTACGAGCAGTACTTC
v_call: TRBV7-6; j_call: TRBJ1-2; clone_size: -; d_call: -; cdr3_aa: CASSLSLTGTPYGYTF; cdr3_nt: TGTGCCAGCAGCTTATCTTTGACAGGAACCCCCTATGGCTACACCTTC
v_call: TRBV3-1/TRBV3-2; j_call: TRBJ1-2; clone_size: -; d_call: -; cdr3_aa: CASSQVLSGVRGYTF; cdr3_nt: TGTGCCAGCAGCCAAGTTCTATCGGGGGTAAGGGGCTACACCTTC
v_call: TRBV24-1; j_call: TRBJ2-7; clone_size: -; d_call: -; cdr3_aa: CATSEPGDRRKLDEQYF; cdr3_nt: TGTGCCACCAGTGAACCCGGTGACAGGCGGAAACTGGACGAGCAGTACTTC
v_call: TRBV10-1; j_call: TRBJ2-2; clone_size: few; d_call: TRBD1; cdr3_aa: CASSEGAETGELFF; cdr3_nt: TGCGCCAGCAGCGAGGGGGCAGAAACCGGGGAGCTGTTTTTT
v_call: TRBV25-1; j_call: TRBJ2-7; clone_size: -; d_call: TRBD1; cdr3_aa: CASSLWDRERGEQYF; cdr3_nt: TGTGCCAGCAGTCTTTGGGACAGGGAACGAGGGGAGCAGTACTTC
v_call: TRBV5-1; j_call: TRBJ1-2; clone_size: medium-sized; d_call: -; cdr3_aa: CASRAPGVVDYGYTF; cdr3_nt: TGCGCCAGCAGGGCCCCGGGAGTCGTTGACTATGGCTACACCTTC
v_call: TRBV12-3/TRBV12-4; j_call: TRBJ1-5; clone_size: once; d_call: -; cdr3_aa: CASSLGPNQPQHF; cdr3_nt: TGTGCCAGCAGTTTAGGGCCGAATCAGCCCCAGCATTTT
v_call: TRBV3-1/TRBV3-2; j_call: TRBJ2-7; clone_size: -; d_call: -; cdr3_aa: CASSPRGSYEQYF; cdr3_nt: TGTGCCAGCAGCCCTCGGGGCTCCTACGAGCAGTACTTC
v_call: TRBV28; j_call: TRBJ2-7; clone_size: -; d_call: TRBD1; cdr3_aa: CASSRGRKDRGNVFEQYF; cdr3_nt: TGTGCCAGCAGTCGCGGGCGCAAGGACAGGGGGAATGTCTTCGAGCAGTACTTC
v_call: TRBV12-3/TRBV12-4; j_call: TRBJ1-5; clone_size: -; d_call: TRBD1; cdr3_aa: CASSGQGYQPQHF; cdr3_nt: TGTGCCAGCAGTGGACAGGGTTATCAGCCCCAGCATTTT
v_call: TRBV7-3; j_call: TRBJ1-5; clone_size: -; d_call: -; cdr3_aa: CASSSLEGLGNQPQHF; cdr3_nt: TGTGCCAGCAGCTCCTTGGAGGGTTTGGGCAATCAGCCCCAGCATTTT
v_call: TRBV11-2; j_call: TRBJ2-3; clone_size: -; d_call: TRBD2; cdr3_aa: CASTRGLAGVRGDTDTQYF; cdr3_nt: TGTGCCAGCACCAGAGGACTAGCGGGAGTCCGGGGTGACACAGATACGCAGTATTTT
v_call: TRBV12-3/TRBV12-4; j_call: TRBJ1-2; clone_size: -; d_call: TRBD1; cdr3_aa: CASSLRQGALYTF; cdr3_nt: TGTGCCAGCAGTTTAAGACAGGGTGCCCTCTACACCTTC
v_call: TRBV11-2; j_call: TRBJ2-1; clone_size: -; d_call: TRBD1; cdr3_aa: CASRQTGVRVGEQFF; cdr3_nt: TGTGCCAGCAGGCAGACAGGGGTAAGGGTAGGTGAGCAGTTCTTC
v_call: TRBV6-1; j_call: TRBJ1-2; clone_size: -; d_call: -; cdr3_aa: CASSERTANYGYTF; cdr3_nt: TGTGCCAGCAGTGAACGGACAGCAAACTATGGCTACACCTTC
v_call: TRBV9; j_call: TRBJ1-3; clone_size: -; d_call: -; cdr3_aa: CASSVSGTGNTIYF; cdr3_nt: TGTGCCAGCAGCGTTTCGGGGACTGGAAACACCATATATTTT
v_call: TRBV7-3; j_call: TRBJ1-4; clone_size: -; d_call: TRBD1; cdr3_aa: CASSLRKYGQVNEKLFF; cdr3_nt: TGTGCCAGCAGCTTAAGAAAATACGGACAGGTTAATGAAAAACTGTTTTTT
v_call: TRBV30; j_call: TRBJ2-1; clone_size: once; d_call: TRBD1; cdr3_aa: CAWSAGTGGVNEQFF; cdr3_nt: TGTGCCTGGAGCGCCGGGACAGGGGGGGTGAATGAGCAGTTCTTC
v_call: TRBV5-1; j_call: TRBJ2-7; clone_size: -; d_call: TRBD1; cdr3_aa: CASSWGQNRNEQYF; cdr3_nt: TGCGCCAGCAGCTGGGGACAGAATCGGAACGAGCAGTACTTC
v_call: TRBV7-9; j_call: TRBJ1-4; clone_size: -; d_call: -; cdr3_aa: CASGDGGKLFF; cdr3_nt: TGTGCCAGTGGGGACGGGGGAAAACTGTTTTTT
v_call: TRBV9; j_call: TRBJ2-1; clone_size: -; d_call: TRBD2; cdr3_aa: CASSATSGRGEQFF; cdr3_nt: TGTGCCAGCAGCGCGACTAGCGGGAGGGGTGAGCAGTTCTTC
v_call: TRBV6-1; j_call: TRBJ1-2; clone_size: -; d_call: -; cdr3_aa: CASSAGGRLANYGYTF; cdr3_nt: TGTGCCAGCAGTGCGGGGGGACGCCTAGCTAACTATGGCTACACCTTC
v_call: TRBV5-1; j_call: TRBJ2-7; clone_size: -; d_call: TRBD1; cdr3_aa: CASSLARDRVTYEQYF; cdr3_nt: TGCGCCAGCAGCTTGGCCCGGGACAGGGTTACCTACGAGCAGTACTTC
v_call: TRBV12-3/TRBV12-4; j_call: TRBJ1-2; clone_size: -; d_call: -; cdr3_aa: CASSHRRLGGYTF; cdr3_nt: TGTGCCAGCAGCCACCGTAGACTTGGGGGGTACACCTTC
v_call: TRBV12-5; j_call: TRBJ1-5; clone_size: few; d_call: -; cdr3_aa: CASGLTGPQPQHF; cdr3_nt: TGTGCTAGTGGTTTGACAGGGCCTCAGCCCCAGCATTTT
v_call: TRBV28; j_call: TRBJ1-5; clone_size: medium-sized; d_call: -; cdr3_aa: CASSPLRGSNQPQHF; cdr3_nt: TGTGCCAGCAGTCCACTTAGAGGGAGCAATCAGCCCCAGCATTTT
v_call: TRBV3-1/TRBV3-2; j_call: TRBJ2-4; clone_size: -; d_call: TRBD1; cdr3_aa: CASSETGGIIQYF; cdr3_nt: TGTGCCAGCAGCGAGACAGGGGGTATCATTCAGTACTTC
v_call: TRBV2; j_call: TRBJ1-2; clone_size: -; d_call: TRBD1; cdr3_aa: CASSVTGGNDGYTF; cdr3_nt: TGTGCCAGCAGCGTGACAGGGGGCAATGATGGCTACACCTTC
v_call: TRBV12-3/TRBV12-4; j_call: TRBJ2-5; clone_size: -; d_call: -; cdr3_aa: CASSLSSEETQYF; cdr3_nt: TGTGCCAGCAGTTTAAGTAGCGAGGAGACCCAGTACTTC
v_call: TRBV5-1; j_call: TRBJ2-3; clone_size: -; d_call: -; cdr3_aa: CASSQQRRDADTQYF; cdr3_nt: TGCGCCAGCAGTCAGCAACGGCGGGACGCAGATACGCAGTATTTT
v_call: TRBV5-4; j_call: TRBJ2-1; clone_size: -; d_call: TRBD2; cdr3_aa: CASSLLAGGPVNEQFF; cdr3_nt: TGTGCCAGCAGTCTGCTAGCGGGAGGGCCTGTGAATGAGCAGTTCTTC
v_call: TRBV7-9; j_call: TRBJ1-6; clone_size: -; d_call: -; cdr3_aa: CASSIQKYNSPLHF; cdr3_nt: TGTGCCAGCAGCATACAAAAATATAATTCACCCCTCCACTTT
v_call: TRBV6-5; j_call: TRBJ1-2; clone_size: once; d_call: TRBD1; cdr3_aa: CASSYDRGEGYTF; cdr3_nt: TGTGCCAGCAGTTACGACAGGGGGGAAGGCTACACCTTC
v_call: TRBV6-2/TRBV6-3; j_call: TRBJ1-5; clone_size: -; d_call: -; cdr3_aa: CASSRFPAVTQPQHF; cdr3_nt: TGTGCCAGCAGTAGGTTCCCAGCGGTCACTCAGCCCCAGCATTTT
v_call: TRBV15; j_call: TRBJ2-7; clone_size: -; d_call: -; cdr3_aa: CATSSEGVDYEQYF; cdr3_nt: TGTGCCACCAGCTCCGAGGGGGTGGACTACGAGCAGTACTTC
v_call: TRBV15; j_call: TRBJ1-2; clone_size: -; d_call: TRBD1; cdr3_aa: CATTSSTGDSYGYTF; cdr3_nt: TGTGCCACCACCTCTTCGACAGGGGATAGCTATGGCTACACCTTC
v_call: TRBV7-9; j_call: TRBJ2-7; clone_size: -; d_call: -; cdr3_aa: CASSPGYEQYF; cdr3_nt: TGTGCCAGCAGCCCCGGGTACGAGCAGTACTTC
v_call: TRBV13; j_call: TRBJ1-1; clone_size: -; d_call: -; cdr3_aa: CASSLGLGIGNTEAFF; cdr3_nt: TGTGCCAGCAGCTTAGGCCTCGGGATTGGGAACACTGAAGCTTTCTTT